Described below is a single T cell receptor (beta chain) sequence and its context. What it binds is unknown. It was second doses at about 4 or about 12 weeks that were pooled. TCRdb's table, derived via immunoSEQ multiplex PCR, lists solely in-frame clones and lacks some. The table shows 70,000 to 90,000 clones, with 80% to 90% occurring only once. V shed 2 bases, J shed 6 bases, and the junction held 5 bases outside the gene matches. The CDR3 spans 15 residues. Germline V gene lookup returns CDR1 MGHRA and CDR2 YSYEKL. The sample is drawn from a study of T cell responses to AZD1222 COVID-19 vaccine. Study-wide results and caveats: With dominance at 160-218 and 743-854, vaccine-associated CD4 TCRs spanned spike. Baseline antibody screening turned up just six seropositive AZD1222 recipients. White British donors predominated, females outnumbered males, and clonal diversity was possibly underestimated.

The chain uses TRBV4-1 and TRBJ1-5; 9 bases match TRBD1. The sample consisted of peripheral blood, taken 28 days after the second AZD1222 dose. This receptor was taken from an adult who received the AZD1222 COVID-19 vaccine. In DNA form, the CDR3 reads TGCGCCAGCAGCCAAAGGGCGGGACAGGGTCAGCCCCAGCATTTT. Its translation: CASSQRAGQGQPQHF.